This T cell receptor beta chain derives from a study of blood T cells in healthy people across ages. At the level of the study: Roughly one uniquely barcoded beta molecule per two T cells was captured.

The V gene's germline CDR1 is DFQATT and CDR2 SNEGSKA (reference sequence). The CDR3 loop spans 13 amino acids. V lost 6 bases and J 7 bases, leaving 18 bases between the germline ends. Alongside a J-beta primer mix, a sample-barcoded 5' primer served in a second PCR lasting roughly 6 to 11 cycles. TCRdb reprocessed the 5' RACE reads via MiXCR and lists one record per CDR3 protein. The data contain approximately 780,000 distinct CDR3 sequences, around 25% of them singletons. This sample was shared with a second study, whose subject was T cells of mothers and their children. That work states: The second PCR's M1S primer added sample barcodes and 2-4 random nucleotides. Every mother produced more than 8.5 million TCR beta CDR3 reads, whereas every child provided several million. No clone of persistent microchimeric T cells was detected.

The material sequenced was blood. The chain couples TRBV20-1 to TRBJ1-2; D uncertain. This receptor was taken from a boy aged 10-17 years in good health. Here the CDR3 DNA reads TGCAGTGCCGAGGGAACAAGCTATTTTGGCTACACCTTC. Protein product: CSAEGTSYFGYTF.